The 32 T cell receptor beta chains in this list originate from one sample, sequenced in a study of a mutant IDH1 vaccine in newly diagnosed glioma. Time point meaning: week 35, safety follow-up. Vaccination comprised doses that each held 300 ug of mutant IDH1 20-mer peptide, plus topical imiquimod. Which antigens these TCRs recognize remains unknown. Assay: immunoSEQ multiplex PCR; the TCRdb copy retains only in-frame clones and omits some. The repertoire holds approximately 50,000 clones, with more than 75% as singletons. The sample was PBMCs, taken from a glioma patient whose treatment included an IDH1 peptide vaccine. Receptors originate from a woman in her thirties or forties with glioma.

V and J are TRBV5-4 and TRBJ2-7, with TRBD2 identical over 9 bases. The V segment lost 1 base and the J segment 6 bases; nucleotides outside the gene matches: 8. The CDR3 sequence is 15 residues long. Per the germline V gene, CDR1 is SGHNT and CDR2 is YYREEE (reference sequence). In nucleotides, the CDR3 is TGTGCCAGCAGCTTGAGGCTAGCGGGGACCCTCGAGCAGTACTTC. It yields the protein CASSLRLAGTLEQYF.

The chain has TRBV13 and TRBJ1-3; 7 nucleotides align to TRBD1. This CDR3 is 16 amino acids long. Germline CDR1 PRHDT, CDR2 FYEKMQ (reference sequence). The trim removed 1 base at V and 4 bases at J, leaving 7 bases unmatched. The CDR3 reads CASSLDDRASGNTIYF. The CDR3, as DNA: TGTGCCAGCAGCTTAGATGACAGGGCGTCCGGAAACACCATATATTTT.

The V call is TRBV5-4, the J call TRBJ2-3, with 8 bases aligning to TRBD2. Germline V gives CDR1 SGHNT, CDR2 YYREEE (reference sequence). V lost 7 bases to trimming and J lost 5 bases; unmatched junction nucleotides: 12. CDR3 length equals 15 residues. The CDR3 loop is CASSAGGQFQDTQYF. The CDR3 DNA is TGTGCCAGCTCCGCGGGGGGACAATTTCAAGATACGCAGTATTTT. The full variable domain, completed using reference TRBV5-4 and TRBJ2-3, is ETGVTQSPTHLIKTRGQQVTLRCSSQSGHNTVSWYQQALGQGPQFIFQYYREEENGRGNFPPRFSGLQFPNYSSELNVNALELDDSALYLCASSAGGQFQDTQYFGPGTRLTVL.

V is TRBV19 and J is TRBJ1-4; D unclear. This CDR3 is built from 11 residues. CDR1 and CDR2 from the germline V gene are LNHDA and SQIVND (reference sequence). Trimming took off 5 bases at V and 7 bases at J, with 5 bases between the two ends. The CDR3 DNA reads TGTGCCAGTAGTCTTGGTGAAAAACTGTTTTTT. Amino acids: CASSLGEKLFF.

The chain combines TRBV19 with TRBJ2-2; D is possibly TRBD1 or TRBD2 (5 bases each). This CDR3 has 14 residues. Germline CDR1 reads LNHDA; CDR2 reads SQIVND (reference sequence). Trimming took off 11 bases at V and 2 bases at J, with 15 bases between the two ends. The CDR3 DNA sequence: TGTGCCGGGGGTAGGGGCTTTAACACCGGGGAGCTGTTTTTT. Translation: CAGGRGFNTGELFF.

This clone showed up just a few times. The chain couples TRBV2 to TRBJ1-2, with 8 bases fitting TRBD1. Germline values: CDR1 SNHLY, CDR2 FYNNEI. There are 13 residues in the CDR3. After removal of 8 bases from V and 4 bases from J, the junction contained 6 bases not matched to a gene. The CDR3: CASGAGGLYGYTF. DNA for the CDR3: TGTGCCAGCGGGGCAGGGGGCCTCTATGGCTACACCTTC.

The chain recombines TRBV2 with TRBJ1-1, with no clear D. The CDR3 length is 13 residues. Germline V CDR1 and CDR2: SNHLY, FYNNEI. Trimming left V 5 bases short and J 0 bases short, with 7 bases between. The CDR3 loop is CASSLTVNTEAFF. CDR3 DNA: TGTGCCAGCAGTTTGACGGTGAACACTGAAGCTTTCTTT. Supplemented by reference TRBV2 and TRBJ1-1, the full variable domain reads EPEVTQTPSHQVTQMGQEVILRCVPISNHLYFYWYRQILGQKVEFLVSFYNNEISEKSEIFDDQFSVERPDGSNFTLKIRSTKLEDSAMYFCASSLTVNTEAFFGQGTRLTVV.

The rearrangement links TRBV6-5 to TRBJ1-2; D is ambiguous. Trimming pared 2 bases from V and 4 bases from J, leaving 8 bases between. The CDR3 runs 13 residues. Germline V gene sequence: CDR1 MNHEY, CDR2 SVGAGI. CDR3 DNA sequence: TGTGCCAGCAGTTACGACGGTTCCTATGGCTACACCTTC. It is translated as CASSYDGSYGYTF.

This clone has a single count. The gene calls are TRBV5-4 and TRBJ2-2, with 10 nucleotides matching TRBD2. Germline V gene sequence: CDR1 SGHNT, CDR2 YYREEE (reference sequence). J was trimmed by 1 base and V by 1 base; bases with no gene match: 4. The CDR3 contains 17 residues. As DNA, the CDR3 is TGTGCCAGCAGCTTGTTACTAGCGGGACAGAACACCGGGGAGCTGTTTTTT. Amino acids: CASSLLLAGQNTGELFF.

The CDR3 DNA is TGTGCCAGCAGCTCATGGGGGACCTACGAGCAGTACTTC. Translation gives CASSSWGTYEQYF. The J gene is TRBJ2-7, the V gene TRBV13; D tentatively fits TRBD1 or TRBD2 (5 bases each). This CDR3 has 13 residues. Trimming removed 4 bases at V and 2 bases at J, with 9 bases between. Germline CDR1 PRHDT, CDR2 FYEKMQ (reference sequence).

This clone appeared a single time. The chain recombines TRBV5-4 with TRBJ2-1, with 9 positions matching TRBD2. The germline gives CDR1 SGHNT, CDR2 YYREEE (reference sequence). The CDR3 has 14 residues. The V segment lost 2 bases and the J segment 6 bases; nucleotides outside the gene matches: 3. The CDR3 DNA reads TGTGCCAGCAGCTTCAGGACTAGCGTCAATGAGCAGTTCTTC. It is translated as CASSFRTSVNEQFF.

A few counts support this clone. The genes are TRBV2 and TRBJ1-1; 7 bases map to TRBD1. Germline V gives CDR1 SNHLY, CDR2 FYNNEI. CDR3 size: 14 residues. J gave up 1 base and V 4 bases, and 3 bases lay outside the gene matches. Here the CDR3 reads CASSAGTANTEAFF. CDR3 DNA sequence: TGTGCCAGCAGTGCAGGGACAGCGAACACTGAAGCTTTCTTT. The full variable domain, completed using reference TRBV2 and TRBJ1-1, is EPEVTQTPSHQVTQMGQEVILRCVPISNHLYFYWYRQILGQKVEFLVSFYNNEISEKSEIFDDQFSVERPDGSNFTLKIRSTKLEDSAMYFCASSAGTANTEAFFGQGTRLTVV.

The rearrangement links TRBV29-1 to TRBJ2-5, with D possibly TRBD2 on 5 matching bases. Trimming cost V 6 bases and J 5 bases, with 16 bases left between them. Germline CDR1 SQVTM, CDR2 ANQGSEA. There are 13 residues in the CDR3. The CDR3 DNA sequence: TGCAGCGTATTGGAGGAAACGAAGGAGACCCAGTACTTC. Its protein is CSVLEETKETQYF. Full variable domain (missing parts from reference TRBV29-1 and TRBJ2-5): SAVISQKPSRDICQRGTSLTIQCQVDSQVTMMFWYRQQPGQSLTLIATANQGSEATYESGFVIDKFPISRPNLTFSTLTVSNMSPEDSSIYLCSVLEETKETQYFGPGTRLLVL.

This clone was seen once. This chain links TRBV2 with TRBJ2-1, with D perhaps given as TRBD1 or TRBD2 (5 bases each). Per germline, CDR1 SNHLY and CDR2 FYNNEI. The CDR3 extends over 14 amino acids. Trimming cost V 7 bases and J 7 bases, with 17 bases left between them. The CDR3 coding sequence is TGTGCCAGCATGGGGCAGGGACGAACGAATGAGCAGTTCTTC. Encoded protein: CASMGQGRTNEQFF. Full variable domain (missing parts from reference TRBV2 and TRBJ2-1): EPEVTQTPSHQVTQMGQEVILRCVPISNHLYFYWYRQILGQKVEFLVSFYNNEISEKSEIFDDQFSVERPDGSNFTLKIRSTKLEDSAMYFCASMGQGRTNEQFFGPGTRLTVL.

The V and J genes are TRBV29-1 and TRBJ1-1; 7 bases are a match to TRBD1. The length of the CDR3 is 13 residues. From germline, CDR1 is SQVTM and CDR2 ANQGSEA. V shed 2 bases, J shed 4 bases, and the junction held 4 bases outside the gene matches. CDR3 region: CSVERQGGTEAFF. Here the CDR3 DNA reads TGCAGCGTTGAACGGCAGGGGGGCACTGAAGCTTTCTTT.

The genes are TRBV27 and TRBJ1-5; D is uncertain. CDR1 is MNHEY, CDR2 SMNVEV, per germline (reference sequence). This CDR3 has 13 residues. Trimming pared 5 bases from V and 1 base from J, leaving 6 bases between. Here the CDR3 reads CASSNWSNQPQHF. In DNA, the CDR3 is TGTGCCAGCAGTAATTGGAGCAATCAGCCCCAGCATTTT.

V gene TRBV19 combines with J gene TRBJ1-1; weak D call: TRBD1 (6 bases). Germline-derived CDR1 and CDR2 are LNHDA and SQIVND (reference sequence). V lost 3 bases, J lost 2 bases, and 16 bases lay in between. CDR3 length: 16 residues. CDR3 loop: CASSILTPTGNTEAFF. DNA of the CDR3: TGTGCCAGTAGTATCTTAACACCGACAGGCAACACTGAAGCTTTCTTT.

This rearrangement joins TRBV4-2 to TRBJ1-1; 7 bases fit TRBD1. The junction had 5 bases not matched to a gene; V was cut back by 0 bases and J by 4 bases. The CDR3 loop spans 15 amino acids. Looked up from germline, CDR1 is LGHNA and CDR2 is YNFKEQ. CDR3 amino acids: CASSQDLAGGTEAFF. The CDR3 DNA sequence: TGTGCCAGCAGCCAAGATCTAGCAGGGGGCACTGAAGCTTTCTTT.

The rearrangement uses TRBV28 and TRBJ2-5, with unresolved D. CDR1 is MDHEN, CDR2 SYDVKM, per germline. This CDR3 is 14 amino acids long. V lost 7 bases and J lost 4, with 16 bases in between. In DNA, the CDR3 is TGTGCCAGCACCCGTCCCCCCCAAACAGAGACCCAGTACTTC. Its protein is CASTRPPQTETQYF.

The chain carries TRBV30 and TRBJ1-2; D unresolved. V lost 3 bases and J lost 5, with 10 bases in between. Germline CDR1 reads GTSNPN; CDR2 reads SVGIG (reference sequence). This CDR3 has 12 residues. CDR3 DNA sequence: TGTGCCTGGAGCGCGACGGGGTATGGCTACACCTTC. It codes for CAWSATGYGYTF.

This chain links TRBV7-2 with TRBJ2-2; 15 bases agree with TRBD2. The germline V gene encodes CDR1 SGHTA and CDR2 FQGNSA. J was trimmed by 8 bases and V by 0 bases; bases with no gene match: 7. The CDR3 sequence is 18 residues long. The CDR3 region is CASSLARTSGGAQGELFF. DNA for the CDR3: TGTGCCAGCAGCTTAGCGAGGACTAGCGGGGGGGCTCAAGGGGAGCTGTTTTTT.

The chain employs TRBV7-9 and TRBJ1-4; D is ambiguous. The V end lost 3 bases, the J end lost 3 bases, and 11 bases lay between the germline ends. Per the germline V gene, CDR1 is SEHNR and CDR2 is FQNEAQ (reference sequence). The CDR3 extends over 15 amino acids. As DNA, the CDR3 is TGTGCCAGCAGCTTGGCAGTAGGAGCTAATGAAAAACTGTTTTTT. It is translated as CASSLAVGANEKLFF. The variable domain in full, completed from reference TRBV7-9 and TRBJ1-4, reads DTGVSQNPRHKITKRGQNVTFRCDPISEHNRLYWYRQTLGQGPEFLTYFQNEAQLEKSRLLSDRFSAERPKGSFSTLEIQRTEQGDSAMYLCASSLAVGANEKLFFGSGTQLSVL.

This clone appeared a single time. V and J are TRBV15 and TRBJ2-1; no clear D. The CDR3 has 14 residues. The V and J ends lost 1 base and 9 bases respectively, with 13 bases between them. The germline gives CDR1 LNHNV, CDR2 YYDKDF (reference sequence). CDR3 sequence reads: CATSRGSTRSEQFF. The CDR3 DNA reads TGTGCCACCAGCAGAGGGTCCACTCGGAGTGAGCAGTTCTTC.

This CDR3 reads CASSRRDGTGGGQPQHF. The CDR3 region has the DNA TGCGCCAGCAGCCGGAGGGATGGGACAGGGGGCGGGCAGCCCCAGCATTTT. The rearrangement joins TRBV4-1 to TRBJ1-5; the match to TRBD1 covers 12 bases. V dropped 4 bases and J dropped 7; count of bases not matched to a gene: 11. This CDR3 is built from 17 residues. Germline-derived CDR1 and CDR2 are MGHRA and YSYEKL.

The V call is TRBV7-8, the J call TRBJ2-1, with D possibly TRBD2 on 7 matching bases. This CDR3 region has 16 residues. Germline CDR1 reads SGHVS; CDR2 reads FQNEAQ. The V end was cut by 3 bases, the J end by 7 bases, with 19 bases between. CDR3 nucleotide sequence: TGTGCCAGCAGCTTCGGAAGTGGGGGGGCCCAGAATGAGCAGTTCTTC. Amino acids: CASSFGSGGAQNEQFF. Combining the CDR3 with reference TRBV7-8 and TRBJ2-1 gives the whole variable domain GAGVSQSPRYKVAKRGQDVALRCDPISGHVSLFWYQQALGQGPEFLTYFQNEAQLDKSGLPSDRFFAERPEGSVSTLKIQRTQQEDSAVYLCASSFGSGGAQNEQFFGPGTRLTVL.

This clone showed up just a few times. The chain employs TRBV7-8 and TRBJ1-1; 7 positions match TRBD1. The V and J ends lost 3 bases and 1 base, in that order; junction bases with no gene match: 5. The germline gives CDR1 SGHVS, CDR2 FQNEAQ. There are 15 residues in the CDR3. The CDR3 sequence: CASSLGTGANTEAFF. The CDR3 DNA reads TGTGCCAGCAGCTTGGGAACAGGGGCGAACACTGAAGCTTTCTTT.

The rearrangement uses TRBV11-2 and TRBJ2-7, with D perhaps matching TRBD1 (5 bases). CDR1 is SGHAT and CDR2 is FQNNGV in the germline V gene. The CDR3 loop spans 16 amino acids. V was pared by 5 bases and J by 3 bases, with 20 bases between. CDR3 nucleotide sequence: TGTGCCAGCAGCCGCCCGACAGTGGGCGCCCTCTACGAGCAGTACTTC. Its protein product is CASSRPTVGALYEQYF.

V gene TRBV27 combines with J gene TRBJ2-5, with a weak D call TRBD2 (6 bases). Germline CDR1 MNHEY, CDR2 SMNVEV (reference sequence). This CDR3 contains 14 residues. V was shortened by 2 bases and J by 5 bases, with 12 bases between the two germline ends. CDR3 coding DNA: TGTGCCAGCAGTTTAAGGAGGGGCAGGGAGACCCAGTACTTC. Its protein is CASSLRRGRETQYF.

V gene TRBV19 combines with J gene TRBJ1-5, with 7 bases matching TRBD1. Per germline, CDR1 LNHDA and CDR2 SQIVND (reference sequence). The CDR3 sequence is 15 residues long. Germline trimming cut 5 bases from V and 2 bases from J; bases unmatched to any gene: 6. This chain's CDR3 is CASSPSGGRNQPQHF. As DNA, the CDR3 is TGTGCCAGTAGTCCGTCAGGGGGACGCAATCAGCCCCAGCATTTT. The entire variable domain, with the rest obtained from reference TRBV19 and TRBJ1-5, is as follows: DGGITQSPKYLFRKEGQNVTLSCEQNLNHDAMYWYRQDPGQGLRLIYYSQIVNDFQKGDIAEGYSVSREKKESFPLTVTSAQKNPTAFYLCASSPSGGRNQPQHFGDGTRLSIL.

The CDR3 protein is CASSLWGAGELFF. The CDR3 DNA reads as TGCGCCAGCAGCTTGTGGGGGGCCGGGGAGCTGTTTTTT. The rearrangement links TRBV5-1 to TRBJ2-2; possibly TRBD2 for D (6 bases). The CDR3 runs 13 residues. The V end was cut by 1 base, the J end by 6 bases, with 7 bases between. Germline V gives CDR1 SGHRS, CDR2 YFSETQ. The full variable domain, its missing parts supplied by reference TRBV5-1 and TRBJ2-2, is KAGVTQTPRYLIKTRGQQVTLSCSPISGHRSVSWYQQTPGQGLQFLFEYFSETQRNKGNFPGRFSGRQFSNSRSEMNVSTLELGDSALYLCASSLWGAGELFFGEGSRLTVL.

The V gene is TRBV28, the J gene TRBJ2-5, with 8 bases that match TRBD2. The CDR3 loop spans 14 amino acids. J was trimmed by 5 bases and V by 4 bases; bases with no gene match: 6. CDR1 is MDHEN, CDR2 SYDVKM, per germline. CDR3 DNA: TGTGCCAGCAGTTCCACGCGGGAGGTGGAGACCCAGTACTTC. Its translation: CASSSTREVETQYF.

CDR3 sequence: CASSLELTSVHEQFF. DNA of the CDR3: TGTGCCAGCAGCTTAGAATTGACGTCGGTCCATGAGCAGTTCTTC. The chain joins TRBV11-2 to TRBJ2-1, with D unresolved. This CDR3 region has 15 residues. Germline V CDR1 and CDR2: SGHAT, FQNNGV. Deletions cut 0 bases from V and 8 bases from J, with 14 bases between.